This T cell receptor (beta chain) appears in the sequencing data of a study of identical twins. Study-level findings and limits: For cord blood, abundant beta clonotypes had fewer insertions, unlike memory repertoires, which showed none.

From the 5' RACE reads, TCRdb called clonotypes with MiXCR, one entry per CDR3 protein. The profile covers around 250,000 distinct CDR3 sequences, with about 8.9% appearing a single time and 3% taken by the ten largest. This clonotype was seen a handful of times. Its antigen is not known. V was clipped by 3 bases and J by 4 bases, with 12 bases between them. Germline V gives CDR1 MDHEN, CDR2 SYDVKM. The CDR3 contains 14 residues. These data were likewise used in another study, on yellow fever vaccine responses in identical twins.

The specimen sequenced was CD8+ T cells sorted from blood. The V and J genes are TRBV28 and TRBJ1-1, with TRBD1 as a possible D gene (6 bases). This TCR was sampled from a woman aged 18-29 years in good health. CDR3 nucleotides: TGTGCCAGCAGTTTTAGGAAGGGGGGCACTGAAGCTTTCTTT. Residues: CASSFRKGGTEAFF. Complete variable domain (other parts from reference TRBV28 and TRBJ1-1): DVKVTQSSRYLVKRTGEKVFLECVQDMDHENMFWYRQDPGLGLRLIYFSYDVKMKEKGDIPEGYSVSREKKERFSLILESASTNQTSMYLCASSFRKGGTEAFFGQGTRLTVV.